The present T cell receptor beta chain was sequenced within a study of cytomegalovirus exposure and HLA in healthy donors. The study, taken as a whole, reports: Researchers counted roughly 150 TCR beta chains as cytomegalovirus-associated. In vitro assays verified that three CMV-associated chains recognized CMV antigens specifically.

Concerning this clone itself: Its antigen is currently unknown.

The CDR3 sequence is 12 residues long. Germline lookup yields CDR1 MNHNS and CDR2 SASEGT. After removal of 7 bases from V and 9 bases from J, the junction contained 8 bases not matched to a gene. Libraries were prepared by immunoSEQ multiplex PCR; TCRdb keeps only in-frame clonotypes and omits some of them. The sample has 200,000 to 250,000 clones, around 90% seen once; the top ten hold more than 1%. The chain joins TRBV6-1 to TRBJ2-5; TRBD1 matches 7 bases. Sequenced input: PBMCs. This clonotype was obtained from a woman between 18 and 30 years old in good health and CMV-seronegative. The CDR3 here is CASILKGAAQYF. The CDR3 DNA follows: TGTGCCAGCATTCTTAAGGGGGCAGCCCAGTACTTC.